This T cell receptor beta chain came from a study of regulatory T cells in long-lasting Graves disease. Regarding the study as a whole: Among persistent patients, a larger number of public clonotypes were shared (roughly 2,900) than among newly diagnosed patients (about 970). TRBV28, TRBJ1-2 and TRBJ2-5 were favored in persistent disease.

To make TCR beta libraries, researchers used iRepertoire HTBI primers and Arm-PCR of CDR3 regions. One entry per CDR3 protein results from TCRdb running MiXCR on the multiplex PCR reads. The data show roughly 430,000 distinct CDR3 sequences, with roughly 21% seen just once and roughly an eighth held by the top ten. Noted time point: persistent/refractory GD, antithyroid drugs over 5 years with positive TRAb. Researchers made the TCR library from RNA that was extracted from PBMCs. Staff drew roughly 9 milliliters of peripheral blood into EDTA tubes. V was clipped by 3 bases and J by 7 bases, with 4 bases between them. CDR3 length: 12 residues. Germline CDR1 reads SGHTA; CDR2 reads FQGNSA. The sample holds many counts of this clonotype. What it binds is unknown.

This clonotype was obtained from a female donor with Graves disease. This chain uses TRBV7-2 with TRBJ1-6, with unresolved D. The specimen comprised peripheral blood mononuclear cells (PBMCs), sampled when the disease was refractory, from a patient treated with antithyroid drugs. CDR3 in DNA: TGTGCCAGCAGCTTCCAGAATTCACCCCTCCACTTT. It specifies CASSFQNSPLHF.